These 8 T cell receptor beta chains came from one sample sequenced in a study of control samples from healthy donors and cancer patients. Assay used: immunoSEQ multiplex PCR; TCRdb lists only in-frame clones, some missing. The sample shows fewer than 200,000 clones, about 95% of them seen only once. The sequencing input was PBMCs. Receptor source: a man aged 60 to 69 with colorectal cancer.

Written as DNA, the CDR3 is TGCAGCGTGGGGGGTGGGTCGGAGCAGCCCCAGCATTTT. It codes for CSVGGGSEQPQHF. V is TRBV29-1 and J is TRBJ1-5; D is possibly TRBD1 (5 bases). The V gene lost 6 bases and the J gene lost 7 bases, with 16 bases spanning the gap. Germline V lookup: CDR1 SQVTM, CDR2 ANQGSEA. The CDR3 contains 13 residues.

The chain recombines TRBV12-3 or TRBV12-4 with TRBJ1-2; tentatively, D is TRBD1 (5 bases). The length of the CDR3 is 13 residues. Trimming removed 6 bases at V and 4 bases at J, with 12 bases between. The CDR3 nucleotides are TGTGCCAGCAGCTTTGTCCAGGGCTATGGCTACACCTTC. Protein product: CASSFVQGYGYTF.

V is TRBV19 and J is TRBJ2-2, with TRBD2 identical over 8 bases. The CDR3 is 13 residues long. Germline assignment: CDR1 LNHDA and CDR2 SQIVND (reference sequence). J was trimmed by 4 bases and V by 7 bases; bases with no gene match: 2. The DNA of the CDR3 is TGTGCCAGTACGCGGGGGGCCACCGGGGAGCTGTTTTTT. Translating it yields CASTRGATGELFF.

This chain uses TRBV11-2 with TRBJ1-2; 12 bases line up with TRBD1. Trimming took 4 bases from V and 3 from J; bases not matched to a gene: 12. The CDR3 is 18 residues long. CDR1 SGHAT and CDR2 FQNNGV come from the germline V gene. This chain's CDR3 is CASSSEPGQGASHYGYTF. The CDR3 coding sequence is TGTGCCAGCAGCTCTGAACCGGGACAGGGGGCTTCTCACTATGGCTACACCTTC.

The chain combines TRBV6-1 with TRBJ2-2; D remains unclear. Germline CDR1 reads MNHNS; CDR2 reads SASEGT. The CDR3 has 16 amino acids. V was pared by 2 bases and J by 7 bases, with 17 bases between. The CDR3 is CASSELDWPSSGELFF. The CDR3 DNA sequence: TGTGCCAGCAGTGAATTGGATTGGCCCTCCAGCGGGGAGCTGTTTTTT.

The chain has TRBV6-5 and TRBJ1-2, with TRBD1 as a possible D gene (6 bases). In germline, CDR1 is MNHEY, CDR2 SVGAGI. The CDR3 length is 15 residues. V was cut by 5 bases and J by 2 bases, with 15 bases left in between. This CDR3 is CASSLGAGVNYGYTF. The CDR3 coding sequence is TGTGCCAGCAGTCTGGGGGCAGGGGTAAACTATGGCTACACCTTC.

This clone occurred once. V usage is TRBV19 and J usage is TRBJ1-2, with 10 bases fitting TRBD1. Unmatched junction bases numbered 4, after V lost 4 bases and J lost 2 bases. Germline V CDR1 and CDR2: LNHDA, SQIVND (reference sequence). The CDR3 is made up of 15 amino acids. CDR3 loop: CASSSSDRGNYGYTF. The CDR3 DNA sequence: TGTGCCAGTAGTAGCTCGGACAGGGGGAACTATGGCTACACCTTC.

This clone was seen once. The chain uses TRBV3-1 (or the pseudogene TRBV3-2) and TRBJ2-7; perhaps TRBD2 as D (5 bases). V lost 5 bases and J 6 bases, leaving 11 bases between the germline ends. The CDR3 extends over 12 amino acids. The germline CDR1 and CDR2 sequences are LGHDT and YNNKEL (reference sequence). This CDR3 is CASSTRTGEQYF. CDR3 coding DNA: TGTGCCAGCAGCACCCGGACTGGCGAGCAGTACTTC.